These 11 T cell receptor beta chains came from one sample sequenced in a study of cytomegalovirus exposure and HLA in healthy donors. Primers for the PCR totalled 60 Vbeta and 13 Jbeta. Clones were sequenced by immunoSEQ multiplex PCR, and TCRdb holds only the in-frame ones, with some missing. The sample shows fewer than 150,000 clones, 70% to 75% of them seen only once. Sequenced sample: PBMCs. All receptors come from a man aged 25 to 45 in good health and CMV-seronegative.

The rearrangement links TRBV30 to TRBJ1-4; the D is unclear. With 2 bases removed from V and 7 bases from J, the gap between germline ends came to 11 bases. Germline V lookup: CDR1 GTSNPN, CDR2 SVGIG (reference sequence). The CDR3 length is 13 residues. CDR3 in DNA: TGTGCCTGGAGTTTCGGATCGGGTGAAAAACTGTTTTTT. Residues: CAWSFGSGEKLFF. The full variable domain, completed using reference TRBV30 and TRBJ1-4, is SQTIHQWPATLVQPVGSPLSLECTVEGTSNPNLYWYRQAAGRGLQLLFYSVGIGQISSEVPQNLSASRPQDRQFILSSKKLLLSDSGFYLCAWSFGSGEKLFFGSGTQLSVL.

This chain links TRBV2 with TRBJ1-4; D may be TRBD1 (6 bases). The CDR3 is 15 residues long. The V gene's germline CDR1 is SNHLY and CDR2 FYNNEI. V was cut by 8 bases and J by 5 bases, with 18 bases left in between. CDR3 protein: CASFKGGVGNEKLFF. The CDR3 coding sequence is TGTGCCAGCTTCAAAGGGGGGGTAGGAAATGAAAAACTGTTTTTT. Filled out from reference TRBV2 and TRBJ1-4, the complete variable domain reads EPEVTQTPSHQVTQMGQEVILRCVPISNHLYFYWYRQILGQKVEFLVSFYNNEISEKSEIFDDQFSVERPDGSNFTLKIRSTKLEDSAMYFCASFKGGVGNEKLFFGSGTQLSVL.

The chain recombines TRBV9 with TRBJ2-1; 10 bases map to TRBD2. Trimming took 0 bases from V and 3 from J; bases not matched to a gene: 6. The CDR3 length is 17 residues. Germline loops: CDR1 SGDLS, CDR2 YYNGEE. The DNA of the CDR3 is TGTGCCAGCAGCGTAGTAAGCGGGGGGGCCTTCTACAATGAGCAGTTCTTC. It codes for CASSVVSGGAFYNEQFF.

CDR3 coding DNA: TGTGCCAGCTCACCAGGTAGGGGAAGAACCTACGAGCAGTACTTC. Translation: CASSPGRGRTYEQYF. The gene calls are TRBV18 and TRBJ2-7; D might be TRBD1 (5 bases). V lost 2 bases and J lost 2, with 13 bases in between. The CDR3 loop spans 15 amino acids. Germline-derived CDR1 and CDR2 are KGHSH and LQKENI.

The genes are TRBV28 and TRBJ2-6; TRBD1 matches at 9 bases. The CDR3 has 19 residues. J gave up 0 bases and V 8 bases, and 14 bases lay outside the gene matches. Germline CDR1 reads MDHEN; CDR2 reads SYDVKM. CDR3 DNA: TGTGCCAGCTGTTCTACCGGGACAGGGTACTTCTCTGGGGCCAACGTCCTGACTTTC. Translating it yields CASCSTGTGYFSGANVLTF.

The chain employs TRBV5-4 and TRBJ2-7; the D gene is possibly TRBD1 (6 bases). Germline V gives CDR1 SGHNT, CDR2 YYREEE (reference sequence). The CDR3 contains 14 residues. The V end lost 0 bases, the J end lost 6 bases, and 13 bases lay between the germline ends. In DNA, the CDR3 is TGTGCCAGCAGCTTGGGCAGGGGCGTTATCGAGCAGTACTTC. Protein: CASSLGRGVIEQYF.

The rearrangement joins TRBV5-1 to TRBJ2-3, with D possibly TRBD2 on 6 matching bases. The germline gives CDR1 SGHRS, CDR2 YFSETQ. Trimming cost V 5 bases and J 3 bases, with 10 bases left between them. The CDR3 loop spans 13 amino acids. Written as DNA, the CDR3 is TGCGCCAGCAGTGTGGGGGGAACAGATACGCAGTATTTT. Its protein is CASSVGGTDTQYF.

The CDR3 reads CASSFKPSGNQPQHF. In DNA form, the CDR3 reads TGTGCCAGCAGCTTCAAGCCGTCAGGGAATCAGCCCCAGCATTTT. The gene calls are TRBV5-6 and TRBJ1-5; D possibly corresponds to TRBD1 (5 bases). This CDR3 spans 15 amino acids. Germline V gives CDR1 SGHDT, CDR2 YYEEEE. V was clipped by 2 bases and J by 4 bases, with 13 bases between them.

The chain is built from TRBV7-2 and TRBJ2-7, with TRBD1 matching over 8 bases. The germline V gene encodes CDR1 SGHTA and CDR2 FQGNSA. J gave up 5 bases and V 0 bases, and 9 bases lay outside the gene matches. The CDR3 consists of 16 residues. CDR3 in amino acids: CASSLALRRTGNEQYF. DNA for the CDR3: TGTGCCAGCAGCTTAGCGCTACGGAGGACAGGGAACGAGCAGTACTTC.

This clone showed up just a few times. V gene TRBV6-5 combines with J gene TRBJ1-6; 11 nucleotides align to TRBD1. Germline CDR1 and CDR2: MNHEY and SVGAGI. The CDR3 contains 14 residues. V gave up 3 bases and J gave up 15 bases; unmatched junction bases: 7. The CDR3 loop is CASSYGTGGGNLHF. CDR3 in DNA: TGTGCCAGCAGTTATGGGACAGGGGGTGGTAACCTCCACTTT.

The chain recombines TRBV5-6 with TRBJ2-7, with TRBD2 matching over 7 bases. CDR1 and CDR2 (germline): SGHDT, YYEEEE. The V and J ends lost 2 bases and 4 bases, in that order; junction bases with no gene match: 3. The CDR3 spans 13 residues. CDR3 in amino acids: CASSFGGMYEQYF. For the CDR3, the DNA is TGTGCCAGCAGCTTCGGGGGGATGTACGAGCAGTACTTC.